A selection of T cell receptor beta chains follows, all from one sample in a study of neurological immune-mediated disorders. TCRdb re-derived calls from the 5' RACE reads in MiXCR, one entry per CDR3 protein. The repertoire includes roughly 74,000 distinct CDR3 sequences, less than 5.5% of them detected once, and about 7.4% sits in the top ten. The source material was PBMCs. The receptors derive from a man aged 18 to 30 with multiple sclerosis. CDR3s include the opening cysteine and the closing phenylalanine or tryptophan. The D gene is left open where the match is weak. A clone size is listed for some rows: how often the clone was seen (once, few, many), or a class if it is expanded.

D gene: -
clone size: many
J gene: TRBJ2-5
V gene: TRBV7-8
CDR3 protein: CASSLYHAASKEETQYF
CDR3 DNA: TGTGCCAGCAGCTTATATCACGCCGCTAGCAAGGAAGAGACCCAGTACTTC

D gene: -
clone size: many
J gene: TRBJ2-6
V gene: TRBV5-1
CDR3 protein: CASSSNLGASGANVLTF
CDR3 DNA: TGCGCCAGCAGCTCCAATCTGGGGGCCTCTGGGGCCAACGTCCTGACTTTC

D gene: -
clone size: many
J gene: TRBJ2-2
V gene: TRBV10-2
CDR3 protein: CASRQGAGELFF
CDR3 DNA: TGCGCCAGCAGACAGGGCGCCGGGGAGCTGTTTTTT

D gene: -
clone size: many
J gene: TRBJ1-1
V gene: TRBV3-1
CDR3 protein: CASSRLGAAEAFF
CDR3 DNA: TGTGCCAGCAGTCGTCTTGGGGCGGCTGAAGCTTTCTTT

D gene: TRBD1
clone size: many
J gene: TRBJ2-7
V gene: TRBV10-3
CDR3 protein: CAISELGTGGASPYEQYF
CDR3 DNA: TGTGCCATCAGTGAGCTTGGGACAGGGGGCGCGTCTCCCTACGAGCAGTACTTC

D gene: -
clone size: many
J gene: TRBJ1-1
V gene: TRBV5-1
CDR3 protein: CASSLAPRGTEAFF
CDR3 DNA: TGCGCCAGCAGCTTGGCCCCGAGGGGGACTGAAGCTTTCTTT

D gene: -
clone size: many
J gene: TRBJ2-1
V gene: TRBV7-3
CDR3 protein: CASSLGLAKYNEQFF
CDR3 DNA: TGTGCCAGCAGCTTAGGGCTAGCGAAGTACAATGAGCAGTTCTTC

D gene: TRBD1
clone size: many
J gene: TRBJ1-4
V gene: TRBV7-2
CDR3 protein: CASSRDREEKLFF
CDR3 DNA: TGTGCCAGCAGTCGGGACAGGGAGGAAAAACTGTTTTTT

D gene: TRBD1
clone size: medium-sized
J gene: TRBJ2-5
V gene: TRBV5-1
CDR3 protein: CASSAGQGETQYF
CDR3 DNA: TGCGCCAGCAGCGCGGGACAGGGGGAGACCCAGTACTTC

D gene: -
clone size: many
J gene: TRBJ1-1
V gene: TRBV20-1
CDR3 protein: CSARGGMNTEAFF
CDR3 DNA: TGCAGTGCTAGAGGGGGCATGAACACTGAAGCTTTCTTT

D gene: TRBD2
clone size: many
J gene: TRBJ2-1
V gene: TRBV9
CDR3 protein: CASSPRASGNNEQFF
CDR3 DNA: TGTGCCAGCAGCCCCCGGGCTAGCGGGAACAATGAGCAGTTCTTC

D gene: TRBD2
clone size: many
J gene: TRBJ2-3
V gene: TRBV4-2
CDR3 protein: CASSRLAGEGDTQYF
CDR3 DNA: TGTGCCAGCAGCCGACTAGCGGGGGAGGGAGATACGCAGTATTTT

D gene: -
clone size: -
J gene: TRBJ2-1
V gene: TRBV5-6
CDR3 protein: CASRLGIEQFF
CDR3 DNA: TGTGCCAGCAGATTGGGGATTGAGCAGTTCTTC

D gene: -
clone size: many
J gene: TRBJ1-5
V gene: TRBV7-9
CDR3 protein: CASSKNGQLNQPQHF
CDR3 DNA: TGTGCCAGCAGCAAGAACGGACAGCTCAATCAGCCCCAGCATTTT

D gene: -
clone size: many
J gene: TRBJ2-1
V gene: TRBV20-1
CDR3 protein: CSASQWGGKDEQFF
CDR3 DNA: TGCAGTGCTAGTCAGTGGGGGGGCAAGGATGAGCAGTTCTTC

D gene: -
clone size: many
J gene: TRBJ2-7
V gene: TRBV20-1
CDR3 protein: CSASGGTPYEQYF
CDR3 DNA: TGCAGTGCTAGCGGGGGTACGCCCTACGAGCAGTACTTC

D gene: TRBD1
clone size: many
J gene: TRBJ2-2
V gene: TRBV6-6
CDR3 protein: CASSYVYGTGGRNTGELFF
CDR3 DNA: TGTGCCAGCAGTTACGTTTATGGGACAGGGGGCCGGAACACCGGGGAGCTGTTTTTT

D gene: -
clone size: many
J gene: TRBJ1-2
V gene: TRBV20-1
CDR3 protein: CSAPRGQFYGYTF
CDR3 DNA: TGCAGTGCCCCTCGAGGACAGTTCTATGGCTACACCTTC

D gene: -
clone size: -
J gene: TRBJ2-6
V gene: TRBV18
CDR3 protein: CASSRRSTAGSGGANVLTF
CDR3 DNA: TGTGCCAGCTCTCGAAGATCGACAGCGGGCTCGGGAGGGGCCAACGTCCTGACTTTC

D gene: TRBD2
clone size: many
J gene: TRBJ2-1
V gene: TRBV11-2
CDR3 protein: CASSSIRGTSGSANEQFF
CDR3 DNA: TGTGCCAGCAGCTCGATTAGGGGAACTAGCGGGAGTGCCAATGAGCAGTTCTTC

D gene: -
clone size: many
J gene: TRBJ1-2
V gene: TRBV15
CDR3 protein: CATSRGGQSYGYTF
CDR3 DNA: TGTGCCACCAGCAGAGGCGGACAGTCGTATGGCTACACCTTC

D gene: TRBD2
clone size: many
J gene: TRBJ2-1
V gene: TRBV12-3/TRBV12-4
CDR3 protein: CASSLSSGTYNEQFF
CDR3 DNA: TGTGCCAGCAGTTTATCTAGCGGGACCTACAATGAGCAGTTCTTC

D gene: TRBD2
clone size: many
J gene: TRBJ2-1
V gene: TRBV7-2
CDR3 protein: CASSFLAGQGDQQFF
CDR3 DNA: TGTGCCAGCAGCTTTCTAGCGGGGCAGGGGGATCAGCAGTTCTTC

D gene: -
clone size: -
J gene: TRBJ2-2
V gene: TRBV12-3/TRBV12-4
CDR3 protein: CASSFNTTVELFF
CDR3 DNA: TGTGCCAGCAGTTTCAATACCACCGTGGAGCTGTTTTTT